This TCR beta chain was found in a study of cytomegalovirus exposure and HLA in healthy donors. Findings and limits, study-wide: One later analysis reportedly identified an Asian-associated ancestry cluster that showed fewer N-insertions than the roughly 700-donor mean. Researchers catalogued 164 TCR beta chains as cytomegalovirus-associated.

V was clipped by 4 bases and J by 0 bases, with 10 bases between them. Per the germline V gene, CDR1 is SQVTM and CDR2 is ANQGSEA. The CDR3 consists of 13 residues. With regard to this clone: Its target is unknown.

13 Jbeta primers and 60 Vbeta primers were used for the PCR. How the authors handled the data: In a later analysis, some 10 million of tens of millions of unique beta chains occurred in at least two donors. TCRdb keeps only in-frame clones here, not all; method: immunoSEQ multiplex PCR. From that table come the V and J calls and clone size; the DNA was used to work out D and trimming. The sample holds about 140,000 clones, around 84% seen once. The V gene is TRBV29-1, the J gene TRBJ2-7; a possible D gene is TRBD1 (6 bases). The material sequenced was PBMCs. The sequence came from a man in his forties or fifties in good health and CMV-seronegative. CDR3 amino acids: CSVVRDNSYEQYF. The CDR3 bases are TGCAGCGTTGTCAGGGACAACTCCTACGAGCAGTACTTC.